Below, 14 T cell receptor beta chains from the same sample are listed, as sequenced in a study of cytomegalovirus exposure and HLA in healthy donors. Assay: immunoSEQ multiplex PCR; the TCRdb copy retains only in-frame clones and omits some. Of nearly 80,000 clones listed, over 85% are singletons. Sequencing was carried out using PBMCs. The receptors shown here come from a woman aged 25 to 45 in good health and CMV-seronegative.

The gene calls are TRBV7-8 and TRBJ2-1, with a weak D call TRBD2 (6 bases). Germline CDR1 is SGHVS and CDR2 is FQNEAQ. The CDR3 extends over 13 amino acids. Trimming removed 5 bases at V and 10 bases at J, with 15 bases between. The CDR3 reads CASSRAGLGEQFF. The DNA for the CDR3 is TGTGCCAGCAGCAGAGCGGGCCTAGGGGAGCAGTTCTTC.

The chain couples TRBV4-2 to TRBJ2-2; a weak D match, TRBD1 (6 bases). Germline V CDR1 and CDR2: LGHNA, YNFKEQ. Trimming removed 2 bases from V and 5 bases from J, with 12 bases in between. The CDR3 length is 15 residues. The CDR3 region is CASSQPTGLTGELFF. The CDR3 coding sequence is TGTGCCAGCAGCCAACCTACAGGGTTAACCGGGGAGCTGTTTTTT.

V is TRBV5-4 and J is TRBJ2-7; D possibly corresponds to TRBD1 (5 bases). The CDR3 runs to 15 residues. V was pared by 4 bases and J by 1 base, with 15 bases between. CDR1 and CDR2 (germline): SGHNT, YYREEE (reference sequence). This CDR3 reads CASSGAVGLSYEQYF. The DNA for the CDR3 is TGTGCCAGCAGCGGGGCGGTCGGCCTATCCTACGAGCAGTACTTC.

V usage is TRBV27 and J usage is TRBJ2-3; a possible D gene is TRBD1 (6 bases). With 5 bases removed from V and 5 bases from J, the gap between germline ends came to 14 bases. CDR1 and CDR2 from the germline V gene are MNHEY and SMNVEV (reference sequence). This CDR3 has 14 residues. The CDR3 region has the DNA TGTGCCAGCAGTCCCCAGGGGAGAATAGATACGCAGTATTTT. This translates into CASSPQGRIDTQYF.

This rearrangement joins TRBV2 to TRBJ1-5; D might be TRBD1 (6 bases). CDR3 size: 15 residues. CDR1 and CDR2 from the germline V gene are SNHLY and FYNNEI. The V gene lost 6 bases and the J gene lost 0 bases, with 12 bases spanning the gap. The CDR3 DNA reads TGTGCCAGCAGAGAGGACAGTTATAGCAATCAGCCCCAGCATTTT. Protein product: CASREDSYSNQPQHF.

The DNA for the CDR3 is TGTGCCAGCCAGGCACTCGGGAACACTGAAGCTTTCTTT. Translated, it gives CASQALGNTEAFF. This chain links TRBV6-1 with TRBJ1-1; D unresolved. The CDR3 extends over 13 amino acids. Trimming stripped 8 bases from V and 1 base from J, with 11 bases between. Germline lookup yields CDR1 MNHNS and CDR2 SASEGT.

The V gene is TRBV10-3, the J gene TRBJ2-7; possibly TRBD2 for D (6 bases). Trimming took 7 bases from V and 4 from J, leaving 17 bases between them. The CDR3 totals 14 residues. The germline V gene has CDR1 ENHRY and CDR2 SYGVKD. The CDR3 loop is CAIKPQDYPYEQYF. The CDR3 DNA reads as TGTGCCATCAAACCCCAGGACTACCCTTACGAGCAGTACTTC.

The CDR3: CASTPGLASDTQYF. CDR3 DNA sequence: TGTGCCAGCACTCCGGGACTAGCGTCAGATACGCAGTATTTT. The rearrangement joins TRBV9 to TRBJ2-3, with TRBD2 identical over 10 bases. Trimming took 6 bases from V and 4 from J; bases not matched to a gene: 5. CDR3 length equals 14 residues. Germline V gives CDR1 SGDLS, CDR2 YYNGEE.

The CDR3 loop is CASTEDRGGAGYF. DNA of the CDR3: TGTGCCAGCACCGAAGACAGGGGTGGGGCAGGGTACTTC. The chain has TRBV6-1 and TRBJ2-7; 8 bases are a match to TRBD1. Germline V CDR1 and CDR2: MNHNS, SASEGT. V was clipped by 7 bases and J by 12 bases; unmatched bases: 14. The CDR3 has 13 residues.

J is TRBJ1-3 and V is TRBV19; the D gene is possibly TRBD1 (5 bases). The CDR3 totals 15 residues. Germline V lookup: CDR1 LNHDA, CDR2 SQIVND (reference sequence). V gave up 2 bases and J gave up 0 bases, with 8 bases separating them. The CDR3 loop reads CASSIRQGSGNTIYF. As DNA, the CDR3 is TGTGCCAGTAGTATAAGGCAGGGCTCTGGAAACACCATATATTTT.

J is TRBJ1-2 and V is TRBV30, with D unresolved. The germline V and J ends were trimmed by 1 base and 8 bases, with 11 bases remaining between them. CDR1 is GTSNPN, CDR2 SVGIG, per germline (reference sequence). This CDR3 has 12 amino acids. CDR3 sequence: CAWSDINWGYTF. CDR3 DNA: TGTGCCTGGAGTGACATAAATTGGGGCTACACCTTC. Complete variable domain (other parts from reference TRBV30 and TRBJ1-2): SQTIHQWPATLVQPVGSPLSLECTVEGTSNPNLYWYRQAAGRGLQLLFYSVGIGQISSEVPQNLSASRPQDRQFILSSKKLLLSDSGFYLCAWSDINWGYTFGSGTRLTVV.

The chain uses TRBV19 and TRBJ1-2, with D possibly matching TRBD1 (6 bases). From germline, CDR1 is LNHDA and CDR2 SQIVND (reference sequence). CDR3 length: 13 residues. V lost 5 bases and J 4 bases, leaving 11 bases between the germline ends. The CDR3 sequence: CASSPRGSYGYTF. For the CDR3, the DNA is TGTGCCAGTAGTCCCAGGGGCTCCTATGGCTACACCTTC.

The chain recombines TRBV7-9 with TRBJ2-3, with 13 bases that match TRBD2. V lost 5 bases, J lost 4 bases, and 3 bases stayed unmatched. CDR3 length: 15 amino acids. The V gene's germline CDR1 is SEHNR and CDR2 FQNEAQ (reference sequence). The CDR3 reads CASSLTSGGPDTQYF. DNA of the CDR3: TGTGCCAGCAGCCTGACTAGCGGGGGGCCAGATACGCAGTATTTT. Full variable domain (missing parts from reference TRBV7-9 and TRBJ2-3): DTGVSQNPRHKITKRGQNVTFRCDPISEHNRLYWYRQTLGQGPEFLTYFQNEAQLEKSRLLSDRFSAERPKGSFSTLEIQRTEQGDSAMYLCASSLTSGGPDTQYFGPGTRLTVL.

The genes are TRBV7-9 and TRBJ1-4; D not resolved. Germline V gene sequence: CDR1 SEHNR, CDR2 FQNEAQ (reference sequence). There are 14 residues in the CDR3. Trimming took 4 bases from V and 5 from J, leaving 11 bases between them. This CDR3 is CASSSSRGNEKLFF. In DNA, the CDR3 is TGTGCCAGCAGCTCATCTAGAGGCAATGAAAAACTGTTTTTT. Full variable domain (missing parts from reference TRBV7-9 and TRBJ1-4): DTGVSQNPRHKITKRGQNVTFRCDPISEHNRLYWYRQTLGQGPEFLTYFQNEAQLEKSRLLSDRFSAERPKGSFSTLEIQRTEQGDSAMYLCASSSSRGNEKLFFGSGTQLSVL.